The 7 T cell receptor beta chains reported below all come from one sample, sequenced in a study of T cells in Graves' hyperthyroidism and ophthalmopathy. TCR beta CDR3 regions were amplified from RNA transcripts. The TCR CDR3 first-round RT-PCR relied on the HTBI primer set. TCRdb reanalysed the multiplex PCR reads using MiXCR and keeps one entry per CDR3 protein. The table lists roughly 250,000 distinct CDR3 sequences, about 16% of them singletons. The sequenced sample consisted of blood. These receptors all stem from a woman in her late teens or twenties with Graves' ophthalmopathy.

This clonotype was counted only a few times. V usage is TRBV11-2 and J usage is TRBJ2-7; D is unclear. V gave up 1 base and J gave up 2 bases, with 9 bases separating them. Germline-derived CDR1 and CDR2 are SGHAT and FQNNGV. CDR3 length: 14 residues. CDR3 in amino acids: CASSLGVGTYEQYF. The CDR3 bases are TGTGCCAGCAGCTTAGGGGTCGGCACCTACGAGCAGTACTTC.

The V gene is TRBV13, the J gene TRBJ1-2, with a weak D call TRBD1 (5 bases). The V end was cut by 1 base, the J end by 4 bases, with 10 bases between. The CDR3 totals 14 residues. Per germline, CDR1 PRHDT and CDR2 FYEKMQ (reference sequence). The CDR3 DNA reads TGTGCCAGCAGCTTAGTTGCAGGGCTCTATGGCTACACCTTC. Its translation is CASSLVAGLYGYTF.

This clonotype was counted ten times or more. This sequence joins TRBV11-1 and TRBJ2-1, with 8 bases aligning to TRBD2. Per the germline V gene, CDR1 is SGHAT and CDR2 is FQDESV (reference sequence). This CDR3 has 14 residues. The J segment lost 6 bases and the V segment lost 1 base, leaving 2 bases of the junction unmatched. The CDR3 protein is CASSLEGTSNEQFF. The CDR3 DNA follows: TGTGCCAGCAGCTTAGAGGGGACTAGCAATGAGCAGTTCTTC. The full variable domain, in which reference TRBV11-1 and TRBJ2-1 provide the parts outside the CDR3, is EAEVAQSPRYKITEKSQAVAFWCDPISGHATLYWYRQILGQGPELLVQFQDESVVDDSQLPKDRFSAERLKGVDSTLKIQPAELGDSAMYLCASSLEGTSNEQFFGPGTRLTVL.

This clonotype showed up many times. The chain joins TRBV19 to TRBJ2-5; 7 nucleotides agree with TRBD1. The CDR3 covers 16 residues. Germline V gene data show CDR1 as LNHDA and CDR2 as SQIVND (reference sequence). Unmatched junction bases numbered 12, after V lost 6 bases and J lost 2 bases. CDR3 loop: CASRNLQGLPQETQYF. The DNA of the CDR3 is TGTGCCAGTAGAAACTTACAGGGGCTACCACAAGAGACCCAGTACTTC.

This clonotype has at least ten counts. The chain employs TRBV28 and TRBJ1-1; D remains unclear. Trimming removed 8 bases at V and 5 bases at J, with 15 bases between. Germline-derived CDR1 and CDR2 are MDHEN and SYDVKM. The CDR3 has 13 amino acids. The CDR3 DNA reads TGTGCCAGCGTCCCCGACCCGGGGACTGAAGCTTTCTTT. Residues: CASVPDPGTEAFF.

This clonotype appeared many times. V and J are TRBV2 and TRBJ1-1; D is uncertain. This CDR3 comprises 13 residues. The germline V and J ends were trimmed by 3 bases and 5 bases, with 10 bases remaining between them. Germline V CDR1 and CDR2: SNHLY, FYNNEI. This CDR3 is CASSEWQVTEAFF. The DNA of the CDR3 is TGTGCCAGCAGTGAGTGGCAGGTGACTGAAGCTTTCTTT.

This clonotype was found many times. With a much larger clone just one base away, this may be a read error. This chain uses TRBV28 with TRBJ1-1, with D unclear. This CDR3 comprises 12 residues. Germline-derived CDR1 and CDR2 are MDHEN and SYDVKM. Trimming stripped 7 bases from V and 1 base from J, with 7 bases between. DNA for the CDR3: TGTGCCAGCAATATCTGGAACACTGAAGCTTTCTTT. Encoded protein: CASNIWNTEAFF.